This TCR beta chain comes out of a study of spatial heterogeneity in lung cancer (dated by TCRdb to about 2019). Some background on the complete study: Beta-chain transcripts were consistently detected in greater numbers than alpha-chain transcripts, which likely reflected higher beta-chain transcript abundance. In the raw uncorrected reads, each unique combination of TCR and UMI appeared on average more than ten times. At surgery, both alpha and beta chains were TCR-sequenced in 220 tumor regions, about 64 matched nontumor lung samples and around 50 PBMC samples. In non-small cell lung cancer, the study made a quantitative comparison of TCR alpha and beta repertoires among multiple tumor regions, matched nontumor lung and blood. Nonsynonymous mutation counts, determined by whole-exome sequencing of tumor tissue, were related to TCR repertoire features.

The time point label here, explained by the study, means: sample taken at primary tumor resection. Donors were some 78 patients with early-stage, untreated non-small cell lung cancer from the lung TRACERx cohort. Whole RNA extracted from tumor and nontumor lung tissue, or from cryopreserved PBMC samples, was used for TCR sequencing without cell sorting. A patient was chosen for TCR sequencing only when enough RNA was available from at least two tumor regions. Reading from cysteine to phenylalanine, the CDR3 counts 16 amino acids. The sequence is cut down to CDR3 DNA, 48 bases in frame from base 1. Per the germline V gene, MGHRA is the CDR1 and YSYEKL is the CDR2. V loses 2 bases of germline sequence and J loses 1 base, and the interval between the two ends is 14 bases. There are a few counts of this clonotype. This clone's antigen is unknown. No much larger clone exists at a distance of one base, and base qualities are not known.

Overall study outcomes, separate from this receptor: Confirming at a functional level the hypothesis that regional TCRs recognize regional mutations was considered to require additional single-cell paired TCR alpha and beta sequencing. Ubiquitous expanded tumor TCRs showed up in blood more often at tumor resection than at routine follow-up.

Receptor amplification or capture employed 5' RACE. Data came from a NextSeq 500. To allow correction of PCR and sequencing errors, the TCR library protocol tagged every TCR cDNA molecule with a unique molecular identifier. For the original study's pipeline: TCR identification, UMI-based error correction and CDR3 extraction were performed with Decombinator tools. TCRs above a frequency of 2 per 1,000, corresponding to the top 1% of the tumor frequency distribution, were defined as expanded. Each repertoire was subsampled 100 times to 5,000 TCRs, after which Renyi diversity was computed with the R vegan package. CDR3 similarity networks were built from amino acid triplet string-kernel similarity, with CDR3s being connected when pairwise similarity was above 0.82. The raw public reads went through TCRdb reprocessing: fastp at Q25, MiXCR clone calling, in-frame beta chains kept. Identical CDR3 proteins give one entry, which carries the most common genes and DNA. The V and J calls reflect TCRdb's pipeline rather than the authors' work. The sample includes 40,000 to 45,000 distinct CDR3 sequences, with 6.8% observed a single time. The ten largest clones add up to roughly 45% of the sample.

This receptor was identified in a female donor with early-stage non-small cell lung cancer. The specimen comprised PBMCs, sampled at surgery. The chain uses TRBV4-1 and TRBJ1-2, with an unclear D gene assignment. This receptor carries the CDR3 CASSQPPPHINYGYTF. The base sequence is TGCGCCAGCAGCCAACCACCCCCTCATATTAACTATGGCTACACCTTC.